This is a list of T cell receptor beta chains from one sample in a study of identical twins. TCRdb called the 5' RACE reads again in MiXCR, with one record for every CDR3 protein. The sample yields a few hundred thousand distinct CDR3 sequences, 20% to 25% seen once. The sample was also linked to a second study, of T cells expressing NK-cell markers.

Material: CD4+ T cells sorted from blood. The source of these receptors is a young woman in good health. CDR3s include the opening cysteine and the closing phenylalanine or tryptophan. The order of the fields is CDR3 length, J gene, D gene, V gene, clone size, CDR3 DNA, CDR3 protein. A D gene is named only where the DNA matches it firmly. Clone size is shown for a subset of rows, as once, few, many or a class of expanded clone.

len: 17; j_gene: TRBJ2-1; d_gene: -; v_gene: TRBV9; abundance: -; CDR3nt: TGTGCCAGCAGCGTAGGGAGGGACTCGAGCTCCTACAATGAGCAGTTCTTC; CDR3aa: CASSVGRDSSSYNEQFF
len: 14; j_gene: TRBJ2-2; d_gene: TRBD1; v_gene: TRBV10-1; abundance: few; CDR3nt: TGCGCCAGCAGTGCGGGGACAGGGCCCGGGGAGCTGTTTTTT; CDR3aa: CASSAGTGPGELFF
len: 16; j_gene: TRBJ2-3; d_gene: TRBD2; v_gene: TRBV4-1; abundance: -; CDR3nt: TGCGCCAGCAGCCGCACCGGGACTAGCGGGGGAGATACGCAGTATTTT; CDR3aa: CASSRTGTSGGDTQYF
len: 16; j_gene: TRBJ2-1; d_gene: TRBD1; v_gene: TRBV18; abundance: -; CDR3nt: TGTGCCAGCTCACCCCCCCGACAGGGGGTCTACAATGAGCAGTTCTTC; CDR3aa: CASSPPRQGVYNEQFF
len: 18; j_gene: TRBJ2-1; d_gene: TRBD2; v_gene: TRBV20-1; abundance: many; CDR3nt: TGCAGTGCTAGAGATCTGGGAGGGACTAGCGGGGGGTACAATGAGCAGTTCTTC; CDR3aa: CSARDLGGTSGGYNEQFF
len: 14; j_gene: TRBJ1-1; d_gene: -; v_gene: TRBV18; abundance: -; CDR3nt: TGTGCCAGCTCACCACCACAACAGGGCCGTGAAGCTTTCTTT; CDR3aa: CASSPPQQGREAFF
len: 10; j_gene: TRBJ2-7; d_gene: -; v_gene: TRBV20-1; abundance: few; CDR3nt: TGCAGTGCTAAAGTTCTAATGGGGTACTTC; CDR3aa: CSAKVLMGYF
len: 14; j_gene: TRBJ2-1; d_gene: TRBD2; v_gene: TRBV20-1; abundance: -; CDR3nt: TGCAGTGTCTTACCGGGACTAGCGGGTAATGAGCAGTTCTTC; CDR3aa: CSVLPGLAGNEQFF
len: 15; j_gene: TRBJ2-1; d_gene: TRBD2; v_gene: TRBV24-1; abundance: -; CDR3nt: TGTGCCACCAGTGATCGGCTAGCGGGGGGGTATGAGCAGTTCTTC; CDR3aa: CATSDRLAGGYEQFF
len: 12; j_gene: TRBJ1-1; d_gene: -; v_gene: TRBV20-1; abundance: -; CDR3nt: TGCAGTGCTAAAAGAAAGAACACTGAAGCTTTCTTT; CDR3aa: CSAKRKNTEAFF
len: 15; j_gene: TRBJ2-1; d_gene: -; v_gene: TRBV20-1; abundance: once; CDR3nt: TGCAGTGCTACCGAAACAGGGTTTTTCTACAATGAGCAGTTCTTC; CDR3aa: CSATETGFFYNEQFF
len: 15; j_gene: TRBJ1-2; d_gene: -; v_gene: TRBV6-5; abundance: -; CDR3nt: TGTGCCAGCAGTTACGAGGGCACCCATAACTATGGCTACACCTTC; CDR3aa: CASSYEGTHNYGYTF
len: 15; j_gene: TRBJ2-7; d_gene: TRBD2; v_gene: TRBV7-9; abundance: -; CDR3nt: TGTGCCAGCCGCCGCGGGGGGGACGGATTCTACGAGCAGTACTTC; CDR3aa: CASRRGGDGFYEQYF
len: 13; j_gene: TRBJ2-7; d_gene: -; v_gene: TRBV7-2; abundance: -; CDR3nt: TGTGCCAGCAGATTCGGACCGCCCTACGAGCAGTACTTC; CDR3aa: CASRFGPPYEQYF
len: 15; j_gene: TRBJ1-5; d_gene: TRBD1; v_gene: TRBV19; abundance: -; CDR3nt: TGTGCCAGTAGTCAGGGACAGTGGGTCGGTCAGCCCCAGCATTTT; CDR3aa: CASSQGQWVGQPQHF
len: 16; j_gene: TRBJ2-2; d_gene: -; v_gene: TRBV18; abundance: -; CDR3nt: TGTGCCAGCTCACCGAATCGCCCCCCAGCCACCGGGGAGCTGTTTTTT; CDR3aa: CASSPNRPPATGELFF
len: 13; j_gene: TRBJ2-7; d_gene: -; v_gene: TRBV5-1; abundance: many; CDR3nt: TGCGCCAGCAGCCGGGACAACTCCTACGAGCAGTACTTC; CDR3aa: CASSRDNSYEQYF
len: 18; j_gene: TRBJ2-2; d_gene: -; v_gene: TRBV5-1; abundance: -; CDR3nt: TGCGCCAGCATGTCCCTATCTTTAGGGACAACGGACACCGGGGAGCTGTTTTTT; CDR3aa: CASMSLSLGTTDTGELFF
len: 15; j_gene: TRBJ2-1; d_gene: -; v_gene: TRBV5-1; abundance: -; CDR3nt: TGCGCCAGCAGCGGGACCCCGAAGCCCCCCGATGAGCAGTTCTTC; CDR3aa: CASSGTPKPPDEQFF
len: 15; j_gene: TRBJ1-2; d_gene: -; v_gene: TRBV20-1; abundance: few; CDR3nt: TGCAGTGCTCCGACTGCAGCCCTGAGGGACTATGGCTACACCTTC; CDR3aa: CSAPTAALRDYGYTF
len: 15; j_gene: TRBJ2-3; d_gene: TRBD2; v_gene: TRBV18; abundance: few; CDR3nt: TGTGCCAGCTCACCCTTAGCGGGAGTAGCAGATACGCAGTATTTT; CDR3aa: CASSPLAGVADTQYF
len: 17; j_gene: TRBJ2-1; d_gene: TRBD2; v_gene: TRBV7-9; abundance: -; CDR3nt: TGTGCCAGCAGCTTAGGAGTAGCGGGAGGGGGTCGTGGAGAGCAGTTCTTC; CDR3aa: CASSLGVAGGGRGEQFF
len: 14; j_gene: TRBJ2-7; d_gene: TRBD1; v_gene: TRBV20-1; abundance: -; CDR3nt: TGCAGTGCTCGCTACCGACAGGGGGCTTACGAGCAGTACTTC; CDR3aa: CSARYRQGAYEQYF
len: 12; j_gene: TRBJ1-1; d_gene: -; v_gene: TRBV20-1; abundance: few; CDR3nt: TGCAGTGCTAGGGGGGAGGTATTTGAAGCTTTCTTT; CDR3aa: CSARGEVFEAFF
len: 14; j_gene: TRBJ2-7; d_gene: TRBD1; v_gene: TRBV12-3/TRBV12-4; abundance: few; CDR3nt: TGTGCCAGCAGTTCCATTTCAGGGGGCTACGAGCAGTACTTC; CDR3aa: CASSSISGGYEQYF
len: 15; j_gene: TRBJ1-1; d_gene: -; v_gene: TRBV2; abundance: few; CDR3nt: TGTGCCAGCATGAAACGTGAGGCGGGGCACACTGAAGCTTTCTTT; CDR3aa: CASMKREAGHTEAFF
len: 12; j_gene: TRBJ2-7; d_gene: -; v_gene: TRBV20-1; abundance: -; CDR3nt: TGCAGTGCTGCCGGACCGGCTGGCGAGCAGTACTTC; CDR3aa: CSAAGPAGEQYF
len: 14; j_gene: TRBJ2-1; d_gene: TRBD1; v_gene: TRBV6-1; abundance: -; CDR3nt: TGTGCCAGCTCCGGGACAGGGGCGGTCAATGAGCAGTTCTTC; CDR3aa: CASSGTGAVNEQFF
len: 15; j_gene: TRBJ2-2; d_gene: -; v_gene: TRBV5-1; abundance: -; CDR3nt: TGCGCCAGCAGCTTGGCGCCTAGAAGCCCCGGGGAGCTGTTTTTT; CDR3aa: CASSLAPRSPGELFF
len: 13; j_gene: TRBJ1-1; d_gene: -; v_gene: TRBV12-3/TRBV12-4; abundance: few; CDR3nt: TGTGCCAGCAGTTTTTCTTCACCCACTGAAGCTTTCTTT; CDR3aa: CASSFSSPTEAFF
len: 16; j_gene: TRBJ2-1; d_gene: TRBD2; v_gene: TRBV12-3/TRBV12-4; abundance: -; CDR3nt: TGTGCCAGCAGTTTCACTAGCGGGAGGGCCGGGAATGAGCAGTTCTTC; CDR3aa: CASSFTSGRAGNEQFF
len: 16; j_gene: TRBJ2-5; d_gene: TRBD2; v_gene: TRBV5-1; abundance: -; CDR3nt: TGCGCCAGCAGCTATCCTGCGGCGGGGGGCGTGGAGACCCAGTACTTC; CDR3aa: CASSYPAAGGVETQYF
len: 17; j_gene: TRBJ2-3; d_gene: -; v_gene: TRBV27; abundance: few; CDR3nt: TGTGCCAGCAGCCGATACCTCAGGGGTACTAGCACAGATACGCAGTATTTT; CDR3aa: CASSRYLRGTSTDTQYF
len: 14; j_gene: TRBJ2-1; d_gene: -; v_gene: TRBV15; abundance: -; CDR3nt: TGTGCCACCAGCAGAGACGGCGGGGACAATGAGCAGTTCTTC; CDR3aa: CATSRDGGDNEQFF
len: 15; j_gene: TRBJ1-2; d_gene: -; v_gene: TRBV5-1; abundance: few; CDR3nt: TGCGCCAGCAGCTTGAGCGGACGGAACACGGGGGGCTACACCTTC; CDR3aa: CASSLSGRNTGGYTF
len: 16; j_gene: TRBJ2-1; d_gene: -; v_gene: TRBV4-3; abundance: few; CDR3nt: TGCGCCAGCAGCCAAGTGATCGGGAGCCCCTCCAATGAGCAGTTCTTC; CDR3aa: CASSQVIGSPSNEQFF
len: 15; j_gene: TRBJ2-2; d_gene: -; v_gene: TRBV15; abundance: -; CDR3nt: TGTGCCACCAGCAGAGGAGGACAGAACACCGGGGAGCTGTTTTTT; CDR3aa: CATSRGGQNTGELFF
len: 16; j_gene: TRBJ2-5; d_gene: -; v_gene: TRBV5-1; abundance: few; CDR3nt: TGCGCCAGCAGCTTGGGTTGGTCAGGGAAGCGCGAGACCCAGTACTTC; CDR3aa: CASSLGWSGKRETQYF
len: 15; j_gene: TRBJ2-1; d_gene: TRBD2; v_gene: TRBV19; abundance: -; CDR3nt: TGTGCCAGTAGTATTTATCTAGCGGCCTACAATGAGCAGTTCTTC; CDR3aa: CASSIYLAAYNEQFF
len: 16; j_gene: TRBJ2-1; d_gene: -; v_gene: TRBV5-1; abundance: -; CDR3nt: TGCGCCAGCAGTCCTATCCCGGGGACCTCCTACAATGAGCAGTTCTTC; CDR3aa: CASSPIPGTSYNEQFF
len: 15; j_gene: TRBJ2-7; d_gene: TRBD1; v_gene: TRBV12-3/TRBV12-4; abundance: few; CDR3nt: TGTGCCAGCAGTTGGGGGGGACAGGGTACCTACGAGCAGTACTTC; CDR3aa: CASSWGGQGTYEQYF
len: 15; j_gene: TRBJ2-1; d_gene: -; v_gene: TRBV6-5; abundance: -; CDR3nt: TGTGCCAGCAGTTATCCGGCGGGTGGGTACAATGAGCAGTTCTTC; CDR3aa: CASSYPAGGYNEQFF
len: 14; j_gene: TRBJ2-2; d_gene: -; v_gene: TRBV29-1; abundance: -; CDR3nt: TGCAGCGTTTTATGGGGGCTGAACACCGGGGAGCTGTTTTTT; CDR3aa: CSVLWGLNTGELFF
len: 14; j_gene: TRBJ2-3; d_gene: TRBD1; v_gene: TRBV29-1; abundance: -; CDR3nt: TGCAGCGTTGAATTTGGACAGGGCGGAGATACGCAGTATTTT; CDR3aa: CSVEFGQGGDTQYF
len: 14; j_gene: TRBJ1-1; d_gene: TRBD1; v_gene: TRBV7-2; abundance: -; CDR3nt: TGTGCCAGCAGCTCCACCGGGACAGCTCTTGAAGCTTTCTTT; CDR3aa: CASSSTGTALEAFF